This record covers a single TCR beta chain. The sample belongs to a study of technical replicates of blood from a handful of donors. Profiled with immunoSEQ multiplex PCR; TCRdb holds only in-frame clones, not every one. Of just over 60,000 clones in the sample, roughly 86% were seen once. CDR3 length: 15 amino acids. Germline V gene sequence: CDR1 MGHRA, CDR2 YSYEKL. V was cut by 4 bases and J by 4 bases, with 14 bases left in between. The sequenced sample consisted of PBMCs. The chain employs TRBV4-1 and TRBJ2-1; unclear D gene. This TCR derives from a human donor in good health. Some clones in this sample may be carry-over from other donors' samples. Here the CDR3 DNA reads TGCGCCAGCAGCCCCCATGAGCTGGAGTACAATGAGCAGTTCTTC. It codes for CASSPHELEYNEQFF.